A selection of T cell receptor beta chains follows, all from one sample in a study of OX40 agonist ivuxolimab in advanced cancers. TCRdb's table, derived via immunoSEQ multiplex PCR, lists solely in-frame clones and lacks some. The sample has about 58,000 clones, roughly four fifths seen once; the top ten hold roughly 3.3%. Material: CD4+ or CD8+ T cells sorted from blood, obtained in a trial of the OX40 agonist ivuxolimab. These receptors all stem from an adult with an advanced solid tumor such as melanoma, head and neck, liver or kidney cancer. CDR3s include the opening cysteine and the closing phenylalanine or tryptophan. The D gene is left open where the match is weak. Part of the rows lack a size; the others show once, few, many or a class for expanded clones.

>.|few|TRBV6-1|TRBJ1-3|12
CASGASGNTIYF
TGTGCCAGCGGGGCTTCTGGAAACACCATATATTTT
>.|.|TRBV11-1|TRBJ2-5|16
CASSLGQWTDQETQYF
TGTGCCAGCAGCTTAGGGCAGTGGACAGACCAAGAGACCCAGTACTTC
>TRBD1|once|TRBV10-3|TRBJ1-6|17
CAISGPGQGNDNSPLHF
TGTGCCATCAGTGGACCGGGACAGGGAAACGATAATTCACCCCTCCACTTT
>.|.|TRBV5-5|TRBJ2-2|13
CASSLPATGELFF
TGTGCCAGCAGCTTACCAGCCACCGGGGAGCTGTTTTTT
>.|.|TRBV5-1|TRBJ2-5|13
CASSQFNQETQYF
TGCGCCAGCAGCCAATTTAACCAAGAGACCCAGTACTTC
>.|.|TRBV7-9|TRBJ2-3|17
CASSLGALGGPADTQYF
TGTGCCAGCAGCTTAGGAGCCCTGGGCGGGCCCGCAGATACGCAGTATTTT
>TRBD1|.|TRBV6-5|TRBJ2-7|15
CASSYFGQGVYEQYF
TGTGCCAGCAGTTACTTCGGACAGGGTGTGTACGAGCAGTACTTC
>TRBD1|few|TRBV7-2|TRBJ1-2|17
CASSPRGSDRAAYGYTF
TGTGCCAGCAGCCCGAGGGGGTCGGACAGGGCCGCCTATGGCTACACCTTC
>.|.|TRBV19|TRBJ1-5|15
CASSIVGGADQPQHF
TGTGCCAGTAGTATAGTGGGGGGGGCGGATCAGCCCCAGCATTTT
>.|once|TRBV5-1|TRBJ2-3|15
CASSSPARPTDTQYF
TGCGCCAGCAGCTCCCCTGCGCGGCCCACAGATACGCAGTATTTT
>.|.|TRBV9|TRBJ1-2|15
CASSVSSTTNYGYTF
TGTGCCAGCAGCGTAAGCTCTACTACTAACTATGGCTACACCTTC
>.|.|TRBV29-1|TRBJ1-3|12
CSSRSSGNTIYF
TGCAGTTCGAGGTCCTCTGGGAACACCATATATTTT
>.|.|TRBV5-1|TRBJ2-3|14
CASNGGEVTDTQYF
TGCGCCAGCAATGGAGGGGAAGTTACAGATACGCAGTATTTT
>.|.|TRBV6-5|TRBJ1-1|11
CASREQGGAFF
TGTGCCAGCAGAGAACAGGGAGGTGCTTTCTTT
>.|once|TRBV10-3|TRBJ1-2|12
CAISVGAYGYTF
TGTGCCATCAGTGTCGGTGCCTATGGCTACACCTTC
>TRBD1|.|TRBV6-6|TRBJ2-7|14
CASSSTGNWGEQYF
TGTGCCAGCAGTTCGACAGGGAATTGGGGCGAGCAGTACTTC
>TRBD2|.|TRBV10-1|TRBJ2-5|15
CASSETSGGARAQYF
TGCGCCAGCAGTGAGACTAGCGGGGGGGCCCGGGCCCAGTACTTC
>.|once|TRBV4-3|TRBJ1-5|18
CASSQGPAGIYSNQPQHF
TGCGCCAGCAGCCAAGGCCCGGCAGGCATCTATAGCAATCAGCCCCAGCATTTT
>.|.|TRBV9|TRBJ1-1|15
CASSPPTGMNTEAFF
TGTGCCAGCAGCCCACCCACAGGGATGAACACTGAAGCTTTCTTT
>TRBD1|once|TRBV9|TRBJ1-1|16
CASSVDPGQGATEAFF
TGTGCCAGCAGCGTAGACCCCGGACAGGGGGCCACTGAAGCTTTCTTT
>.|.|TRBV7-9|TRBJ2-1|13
CASSLNYPPLEFF
TGTGCCAGCAGCCTTAACTATCCCCCTCTTGAGTTCTTC
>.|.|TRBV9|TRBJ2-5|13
CASSGGQRETQYF
TGTGCCAGCAGCGGAGGACAGAGGGAGACCCAGTACTTC
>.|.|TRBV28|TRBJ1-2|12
CASSLTDYGYTF
TGTGCCAGCAGTTTAACCGACTATGGCTACACCTTC
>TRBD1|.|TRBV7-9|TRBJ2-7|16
CASSSQTDRHSYEQYF
TGTGCCAGCAGCTCCCAGACGGACAGGCACTCCTACGAGCAGTACTTC
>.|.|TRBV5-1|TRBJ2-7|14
CASSSTDPRNEQYF
TGCGCCAGCAGCTCAACTGACCCTCGGAACGAGCAGTACTTC
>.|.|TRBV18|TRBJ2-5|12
CASSQGQETQYF
TGTGCCAGCTCACAGGGTCAAGAGACCCAGTACTTC
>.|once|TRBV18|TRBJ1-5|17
CASSPPQGEGSNQPQHF
TGTGCCAGCTCACCTCCTCAGGGAGAGGGTAGCAATCAGCCCCAGCATTTT
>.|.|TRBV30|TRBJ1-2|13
CAWSGTGNYGYTF
TGTGCCTGGAGCGGCACTGGTAACTATGGCTACACCTTC
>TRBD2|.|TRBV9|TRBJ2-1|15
CASSSRTSGGNEQFF
TGTGCCAGCAGCTCAAGGACTAGCGGGGGAAATGAGCAGTTCTTC
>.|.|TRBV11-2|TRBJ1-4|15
CASSPQGTTNEKLFF
TGTGCCAGCAGCCCTCAGGGGACAACTAATGAAAAACTGTTTTTT